The next 5 T cell receptor beta chains were all read from a single sample in a study of blood T cells in healthy people across ages. A second PCR, run for about 7 to 11 cycles, used a sample-barcoded 5' primer plus a J-beta primer mix. A single record per CDR3 protein comes from TCRdb applying MiXCR to the 5' RACE reads. The repertoire holds 550,000 to 800,000 distinct CDR3 sequences, roughly 32% seen once, with approximately 15% in the top ten. Sequencing input: blood. The receptors were gathered from a woman at least 80 years old in good health.

This clonotype has at least ten counts. The chain employs TRBV27 and TRBJ2-2; maybe TRBD1 (6 bases). V lost 3 bases and J lost 1, with 6 bases in between. Looked up from germline, CDR1 is MNHEY and CDR2 is SMNVEV (reference sequence). This CDR3 region has 14 residues. CDR3 sequence reads: CASSLDRNTGELFF. CDR3 DNA sequence: TGTGCCAGCAGTTTGGACAGGAACACCGGGGAGCTGTTTTTT.

Ten or more counts support this clonotype. The chain recombines TRBV2 with TRBJ2-3; D is undetermined. CDR3 size: 14 residues. With 2 bases removed from V and 6 bases from J, the gap between germline ends came to 12 bases. Germline V gene sequence: CDR1 SNHLY, CDR2 FYNNEI. The CDR3 DNA reads as TGTGCCAGCAGTGAACGGGTTGGCTCGGATACGCAGTATTTT. Its translation: CASSERVGSDTQYF.

This clonotype was seen repeatedly, ten times or more. The chain combines TRBV25-1 with TRBJ1-2; the match to TRBD1 covers 7 bases. The CDR3 covers 14 residues. Trimming removed 1 base from V and 8 bases from J; junction bases left unmatched: 7. The germline V gene has CDR1 MGHDK and CDR2 SYGVNS. The CDR3 here is CASSESGTALGYTF. DNA for the CDR3: TGTGCCAGCAGTGAATCTGGGACAGCCCTGGGCTACACCTTC.

The sample holds a few counts of this clonotype. The chain carries TRBV27 and TRBJ2-1, with a possible D match to TRBD2 (7 bases). Germline V gene sequence: CDR1 MNHEY, CDR2 SMNVEV (reference sequence). This CDR3 is built from 17 residues. Trimming stripped 3 bases from V and 2 bases from J, with 17 bases between. CDR3 in amino acids: CASSFFLGGGTYNEQFF. The CDR3 nucleotides are TGTGCCAGCAGTTTTTTTTTAGGGGGGGGGACCTACAATGAGCAGTTCTTC.

The chain uses TRBV7-8 and TRBJ1-2; D is possibly TRBD1 (6 bases). This CDR3 comprises 14 residues. The V gene lost 3 bases and the J gene lost 5 bases, with 13 bases spanning the gap. CDR1 and CDR2 from the germline V gene are SGHVS and FQNEAQ. In nucleotides, the CDR3 is TGTGCCAGCAGCTTGCGGGGGGCAGGGTATGGCTACACCTTC. As protein: CASSLRGAGYGYTF.